Below are 14 T cell receptor beta chains sequenced from a single sample in a study of CD4+ T cells in melanoma. Libraries were prepared by immunoSEQ multiplex PCR; TCRdb keeps only in-frame clonotypes and omits some of them. The sample lists over 130,000 clones, about 90% occurring once. These receptors originate from a human donor with melanoma.

V usage is TRBV5-1 and J usage is TRBJ2-5; D is perhaps TRBD2 (7 bases). V lost 2 bases and J 2 bases, leaving 16 bases between the germline ends. The germline gives CDR1 SGHRS, CDR2 YFSETQ. The CDR3 runs to 16 residues. DNA for the CDR3: TGCGCCAGCAGCTTCGGGCGGGGGCCGCTACAAGAGACCCAGTACTTC. Translating gives CASSFGRGPLQETQYF.

The chain combines TRBV7-6 with TRBJ2-7; 10 bases line up with TRBD1. This CDR3 has 14 amino acids. V shed 5 bases and J 5 bases; nucleotides not matched to a gene: 6. Germline V gives CDR1 SGHVS, CDR2 FNYEAQ. The DNA for the CDR3 is TGTGCCAGCAGCAACCGGGACAGGGGCAACGAGCAGTACTTC. Translated, it gives CASSNRDRGNEQYF. Together with reference TRBV7-6 and TRBJ2-7, the CDR3 gives the full variable domain: GAGVSQSPRYKVTKRGQDVALRCDPISGHVSLYWYRQALGQGPEFLTYFNYEAQQDKSGLPNDRFSAERPEGSISTLTIQRTEQRDSAMYRCASSNRDRGNEQYFGPGTRLTVT.

J is TRBJ1-1 and V is TRBV11-2, with D hard to call. V lost 7 bases and J lost 4, with 19 bases in between. CDR1 is SGHAT and CDR2 is FQNNGV in the germline V gene. CDR3 length equals 15 residues. CDR3 protein: CASTRQYLTGTEAFF. CDR3 DNA: TGTGCCAGCACTCGTCAATACTTGACTGGCACTGAAGCTTTCTTT.

J is TRBJ2-7 and V is TRBV7-2; 7 positions match TRBD1. J was trimmed by 5 bases and V by 2 bases; bases with no gene match: 9. The CDR3 covers 15 residues. Germline assignment: CDR1 SGHTA and CDR2 FQGNSA. DNA of the CDR3: TGTGCCAGCAGCTTAAGGGCGACAGGGTGGGACGAGCAGTACTTC. Translating it yields CASSLRATGWDEQYF.

CDR3 in DNA: TGTGCCTGGAGTAAAACAGGGGGAAATCAGCCCCAGCATTTT. Translating it yields CAWSKTGGNQPQHF. V is TRBV30 and J is TRBJ1-5; 8 bases align to TRBD1. CDR3 size: 14 residues. Trimming at V came to 2 bases and at J to 4 bases, leaving 4 bases not matched to a gene. Germline CDR1 reads GTSNPN; CDR2 reads SVGIG (reference sequence).

The genes are TRBV9 and TRBJ1-3; possible D gene TRBD1, 5 bases. The CDR3 has 13 amino acids. The ends were cut back, 3 bases at V and 5 bases at J, with 9 bases in the middle. CDR1 is SGDLS, CDR2 YYNGEE, per germline. CDR3 sequence: CASSGGTRNTIYF. The CDR3 DNA follows: TGTGCCAGCAGCGGTGGGACGAGAAACACCATATATTTT.

The V and J genes are TRBV18 and TRBJ2-4, with a weak D call TRBD1 (6 bases). The V and J ends lost 3 bases and 7 bases respectively, with 10 bases between them. The CDR3 spans 13 residues. Per the germline V gene, CDR1 is KGHSH and CDR2 is LQKENI. Written as DNA, the CDR3 is TGTGCCAGCTCACCTACAGGGACGAACATTCAGTACTTC. This codes for CASSPTGTNIQYF. Full variable domain (remainder filled in from reference TRBV18 and TRBJ2-4): NAGVMQNPRHLVRRRGQEARLRCSPMKGHSHVYWYRQLPEEGLKFMVYLQKENIIDESGMPKERFSAEFPKEGPSILRIQQVVRGDSAAYFCASSPTGTNIQYFGAGTRLSVL.

The V call is TRBV5-1, the J call TRBJ2-7; 8 nucleotides match TRBD2. The length of the CDR3 is 14 residues. Germline CDR1 and CDR2: SGHRS and YFSETQ. With 2 bases clipped from V and 3 bases from J, the junction kept 4 bases outside the gene matches. CDR3 sequence reads: CASSFGGESYEQYF. The CDR3 nucleotides are TGCGCCAGCAGCTTCGGGGGGGAGAGCTACGAGCAGTACTTC.

DNA for the CDR3: TGTGCCAGTAGTGTGCTTAATGAAAAACTGTTTTTT. Its translation: CASSVLNEKLFF. This chain joins TRBV19 and TRBJ1-4; D not certain. The V end lost 5 bases, the J end lost 4 bases, and 5 bases lay between the germline ends. Germline lookup yields CDR1 LNHDA and CDR2 SQIVND (reference sequence). This CDR3 has 12 amino acids.

This clone was recorded once. The genes are TRBV15 and TRBJ1-5, with no clear D. This CDR3 is built from 13 residues. CDR1 and CDR2 from the germline V gene are LNHNV and YYDKDF (reference sequence). V shed 0 bases and J shed 7 bases, with 7 bases lying between them. The CDR3 spells CATSRDPTQPQHF. The CDR3 coding sequence is TGTGCCACCAGCAGAGACCCCACCCAGCCCCAGCATTTT.

V usage is TRBV5-6 and J usage is TRBJ2-5, with D maybe TRBD2 (5 bases). Trimming removed 5 bases at V and 13 bases at J, with 18 bases between. CDR3 length: 12 amino acids. Germline assignment: CDR1 SGHDT and CDR2 YYEEEE. CDR3 coding DNA: TGTGCCAGCAGTACCCGGACGGGCGGGCTGTACTTC. This translates into CASSTRTGGLYF.

This clone appeared a single time. The chain uses TRBV9 and TRBJ2-3; 7 bases map to TRBD2. V shed 2 bases, J shed 7 bases, and the junction held 4 bases outside the gene matches. Germline V gives CDR1 SGDLS, CDR2 YYNGEE. This CDR3 contains 13 residues. The CDR3 DNA reads TGTGCCAGCAGCGTTCTAGCGGAAAATACGCAGTATTTT. This gives the protein CASSVLAENTQYF.

The chain joins TRBV7-2 to TRBJ2-1; D gene uncertain. Germline loops: CDR1 SGHTA, CDR2 FQGNSA. This CDR3 region has 12 residues. V shed 2 bases and J shed 12 bases, with 11 bases lying between them. For the CDR3, the DNA is TGTGCCAGCAGCTTACGGCTATCGGGGCAGTTCTTC. Amino acids: CASSLRLSGQFF.

This chain connects TRBV5-6 to TRBJ1-2; no firm D call. Looked up from germline, CDR1 is SGHDT and CDR2 is YYEEEE. The V gene lost 4 bases and the J gene lost 2 bases, with 18 bases spanning the gap. This CDR3 region has 16 residues. The CDR3 here is CASSREMVRTNYGYTF. CDR3 coding DNA: TGTGCCAGCAGCCGAGAAATGGTCAGAACAAACTATGGCTACACCTTC.